The clone carrying this TCR beta chain came up many times. Around 30,000 T cell genomes (approximately 0.3 ug DNA) went into each PBMC replicate. Data came from immunoSEQ multiplex PCR; TCRdb stores just in-frame clones and leaves some out. The sample contains about 87,000 clones, approximately 44% of which appear only once. CDR1 SGHDT and CDR2 YYEEEE come from the germline V gene. This CDR3 region has 17 residues. With 1 base clipped from V and 3 bases from J, the junction kept 5 bases outside the gene matches. This entry belongs to a study of shared clonotypes between healthy human individuals. Study details: Donor ages ranged 18 to 49 years: a couple of women, a few men.

The sample was PBMCs. This rearrangement joins TRBV5-6 to TRBJ2-2, with 11 bases matching TRBD2. This clonotype originated in a woman in her forties in good health. Some clones in this sample may be carry-over from other donors' samples. This CDR3 is CASSLYLAGGYTGELFF. The CDR3 DNA is TGTGCCAGCAGCTTGTATCTAGCGGGAGGCTACACCGGGGAGCTGTTTTTT.